Below, 11 T cell receptor beta chains from the same sample are listed, as sequenced in a study of blood T cell repertoires in COVID-19. Some clones are missing from TCRdb's copy, which holds only in-frame ones; the method was immunoSEQ multiplex PCR. The table has approximately 200,000 clones, around 85% seen once. The sequencing sample was made of peripheral blood. The receptor source for this set is a man aged 25 to 40 with acute or convalescent COVID-19.

The rearrangement links TRBV7-9 to TRBJ1-2; TRBD1 might be the D (5 bases). The CDR3 runs to 11 residues. V gave up 6 bases and J gave up 5 bases, with 7 bases separating them. Germline values: CDR1 SEHNR, CDR2 FQNEAQ (reference sequence). The CDR3 DNA is TGTGCCAGCAGTGGGGGGTATGGCTACACCTTC. Translation: CASSGGYGYTF. The variable domain in full, completed from reference TRBV7-9 and TRBJ1-2, reads DTGVSQNPRHKITKRGQNVTFRCDPISEHNRLYWYRQTLGQGPEFLTYFQNEAQLEKSRLLSDRFSAERPKGSFSTLEIQRTEQGDSAMYLCASSGGYGYTFGSGTRLTVV.

This clone turned up a few times. The chain uses TRBV2 and TRBJ1-1, with TRBD1 matching 7 bases. This CDR3 spans 15 amino acids. With 5 bases clipped from V and 6 bases from J, the junction kept 12 bases outside the gene matches. The germline V gene encodes CDR1 SNHLY and CDR2 FYNNEI. CDR3 DNA sequence: TGTGCCAGCAGTCCTACCCCACAGGGGATATCTGAAGCTTTCTTT. This gives the protein CASSPTPQGISEAFF.

The rearrangement uses TRBV15 and TRBJ1-5; TRBD1 aligns across 8 bases. V was pared by 3 bases and J by 16 bases, with 8 bases of the junction left unmatched. The CDR3 runs 12 residues. Per the germline V gene, CDR1 is LNHNV and CDR2 is YYDKDF (reference sequence). CDR3 sequence reads: CATSSAQGALHF. The CDR3 DNA follows: TGTGCCACCAGCAGTGCTCAGGGGGCCCTTCATTTT.

This chain connects TRBV28 to TRBJ1-1, with TRBD1 matching over 9 bases. Trimming at V came to 1 base and at J to 8 bases, leaving 2 bases not matched to a gene. This CDR3 region has 13 residues. Looked up from germline, CDR1 is MDHEN and CDR2 is SYDVKM. Written as DNA, the CDR3 is TGTGCCAGCAGTTTATTGGGACAGGGAGAAGCTTTCTTT. It specifies CASSLLGQGEAFF.

The chain recombines TRBV7-2 with TRBJ1-5; tentative D call: TRBD1 (5 bases). The V gene's germline CDR1 is SGHTA and CDR2 FQGNSA. The CDR3 covers 15 residues. Trimming stripped 1 base from V and 5 bases from J, with 12 bases between. In nucleotides, the CDR3 is TGTGCCAGCAGCTTAGGAGGTGGGGCCCATCAGCCCCAGCATTTT. Amino acid sequence: CASSLGGGAHQPQHF.

This chain uses TRBV5-1 with TRBJ2-3; maybe TRBD2 (5 bases). From germline, CDR1 is SGHRS and CDR2 YFSETQ. There are 15 residues in the CDR3. Trimming took off 4 bases at V and 5 bases at J, with 17 bases between the two ends. The CDR3 sequence: CASSLGLLLQDTQYF. In DNA, the CDR3 is TGCGCCAGCAGCCTAGGACTTCTTTTACAAGATACGCAGTATTTT.

This chain links TRBV21-1 with TRBJ2-5; TRBD1, the D gene given by the table, was not confirmed from the DNA. TRBV21-1 is designated a pseudogene. This CDR3 has 14 residues. In DNA form, the CDR3 reads TGTGCCAGCAGCAAACGGTACGGTCAGGGGACCCAGTACTTC. Protein: CASSKRYGQGTQYF.

The V and J genes are TRBV14 and TRBJ2-1; 7 nucleotides align to TRBD2. V was clipped by 8 bases and J by 3 bases; unmatched bases: 7. This CDR3 region has 14 residues. Germline V gene lookup returns CDR1 SGHDN and CDR2 FVKESK. The CDR3 DNA reads as TGTGCCAGCGCCGGGACTAAAGACTACAATGAGCAGTTCTTC. Its translation is CASAGTKDYNEQFF.

The chain is built from TRBV5-1 and TRBJ1-4, with D tentatively TRBD1 (5 bases). CDR3 length: 13 amino acids. The V and J ends lost 5 bases and 4 bases respectively, with 9 bases between them. CDR1 is SGHRS and CDR2 is YFSETQ in the germline V gene. The CDR3 protein is CASRTDLNEKLFF. The CDR3 DNA reads as TGCGCCAGCAGGACAGACCTTAATGAAAAACTGTTTTTT.

This clone has more than one count but fewer than ten. The chain combines TRBV18 with TRBJ2-1; D is perhaps TRBD2 (6 bases). Germline loops: CDR1 KGHSH, CDR2 LQKENI. The CDR3 spans 16 residues. Trimming pared 4 bases from V and 5 bases from J, leaving 18 bases between. CDR3 coding DNA: TGTGCCAGCTCACTAGACCGGGGCAGGAGGGACAATGAGCAGTTCTTC. It codes for CASSLDRGRRDNEQFF.

This chain joins TRBV3-1 (or the pseudogene TRBV3-2) and TRBJ2-7, with TRBD1 matching 9 bases. The CDR3 extends over 15 amino acids. The germline V gene encodes CDR1 LGHDT and CDR2 YNNKEL (reference sequence). With V trimmed by 4 bases and J by 5 bases, 9 bases remained unmatched. CDR3 sequence (DNA): TGTGCCAGCAGCCTTACCGGGACAGGGCTCCACGAGCAGTACTTC. It is translated as CASSLTGTGLHEQYF.